One T cell receptor beta chain is described in this entry. These data belong to a study of cytomegalovirus exposure and HLA in healthy donors. The study ran its PCR with 60 Vbeta and 13 Jbeta primers. Generated by immunoSEQ multiplex PCR, the TCRdb table keeps only in-frame clones and is missing some. The data contain more than 140,000 clones, roughly four fifths of them singletons. V lost 6 bases to trimming and J lost 2 bases; unmatched junction nucleotides: 7. Germline lookup yields CDR1 MDHEN and CDR2 SYDVKM. CDR3 size: 14 residues. The receptor was derived from a man younger than 35 in good health and CMV-seropositive. The sample comprised PBMCs. V and J are TRBV28 and TRBJ2-7; 7 bases line up with TRBD2. CDR3 residues: CASRGAGETYEQYF. DNA for the CDR3: TGTGCCAGCAGGGGCGCGGGGGAGACCTACGAGCAGTACTTC.